One sample yielded the 5 T cell receptor beta chains listed below, sequenced in a study of cytomegalovirus exposure and HLA in healthy donors. The PCR was carried out with 60 Vbeta primers and 13 Jbeta primers. Generated by immunoSEQ multiplex PCR, the TCRdb table keeps only in-frame clones and is missing some. The sample holds roughly 170,000 clones, around four fifths seen once. The sample consisted of PBMCs. The receptors originated from a man aged 25 to 45 in good health and CMV-seronegative.

The rearrangement links TRBV28 to TRBJ2-4; tentatively, D is TRBD1 (5 bases). This CDR3 contains 13 residues. Trimming took 5 bases from V and 7 from J, leaving 12 bases between them. The germline gives CDR1 MDHEN, CDR2 SYDVKM. CDR3 amino acids: CASSPQGGNIQYF. In nucleotides, the CDR3 is TGTGCCAGCAGTCCGCAGGGTGGGAACATTCAGTACTTC.

This chain uses TRBV9 with TRBJ2-6; D is unresolved. The V end was cut by 5 bases, the J end by 0 bases, with 3 bases between. Germline loops: CDR1 SGDLS, CDR2 YYNGEE. The CDR3 consists of 13 residues. The CDR3 spells CASRSSGANVLTF. For the CDR3, the DNA is TGTGCCAGCAGGAGCTCTGGGGCCAACGTCCTGACTTTC.

Comment on this clone: An end of the junction does not agree with germline; a read error may underlie this. This chain connects TRBV7-7 to TRBJ2-3; 9 bases are shared with TRBD2. Germline CDR1 reads SSHAT; CDR2 reads FNYEAQ (reference sequence). The CDR3 runs to 15 residues. In DNA form, the CDR3 reads TGTGCTAGCAGCTTAGGACTAGCGAGAACAGATACGCAGTATTTT. Translating it yields CASSLGLARTDTQYF.

J is TRBJ2-2 and V is TRBV5-4; D is undetermined. The CDR3 sequence is 14 residues long. Germline CDR1 is SGHNT and CDR2 is YYREEE (reference sequence). Trimming shortened V by 4 bases and J by 11 bases, and 18 bases separated the two germline ends. Here the CDR3 DNA reads TGTGCCAGCAGCCCGCTAGACTCTTTAGGAGAGCTGTTTTTT. This translates into CASSPLDSLGELFF.

The rearrangement joins TRBV6-6 to TRBJ2-7; TRBD1 agrees at 8 bases. In germline, CDR1 is MNHNY, CDR2 SVGAGI (reference sequence). Germline trimming cut 0 bases from V and 2 bases from J; bases unmatched to any gene: 6. The CDR3 is made up of 16 amino acids. This chain's CDR3 is CASSYSMTGETYEQYF. As DNA, the CDR3 is TGTGCCAGCAGTTACTCGATGACAGGGGAGACCTACGAGCAGTACTTC.